This record concerns one T cell receptor (beta chain) sequence. The antigen remains undetermined. Researchers ran the PCR with 60 Vbeta and 13 Jbeta primers. Produced via immunoSEQ multiplex PCR; TCRdb's table is partial and in-frame only. The sample records some 150,000 clones, 73% being singletons. The data stem from a study of cytomegalovirus exposure and HLA in healthy donors. Study observations and caveats: A later look showed TCR association rates differing by HLA locus, highest for DRB1 and lowest for HLA-C. Presence/absence results assume similar sequencing depth per donor, which may not hold.

The TCR sequence derives from a human donor in good health. What was sequenced was PBMCs.

CDR3 amino acids: CASSQANEQFF. The CDR3 DNA sequence: TGTGCCAGCAGCCAAGCTAATGAGCAGTTCTTC. The rearrangement links TRBV4-2 to TRBJ2-1, with D uncertain. There are 11 residues in the CDR3. CDR1 LGHNA and CDR2 YNFKEQ come from the germline V gene. The V and J ends lost 1 base and 7 bases respectively, with 2 bases between them.